The 29 T cell receptor beta chains presented below share a single source sample, sequenced in a study of shared clonotypes between healthy human individuals. The method was immunoSEQ multiplex PCR; TCRdb's version includes in-frame clones alone and lacks a portion of them. The data show about 1.1 million clones, approximately 80% seen once. Input material: memory CD4+ T cells from PBMCs. The subset: CD45RA-negative fraction. All receptors derive from a man aged 18-30 years in good health. Some clones in this sample may be carry-over from other donors' samples.

The rearrangement joins TRBV19 to TRBJ1-1; D call uncertain. The CDR3 has 16 amino acids. The germline CDR1 and CDR2 sequences are LNHDA and SQIVND (reference sequence). V lost 10 bases, J lost 0 bases, and 21 bases lay in between. CDR3 DNA sequence: TGTGCCACCCTCAGTACAGCCCGCTTTATGAACACTGAAGCTTTCTTT. Translated, it gives CATLSTARFMNTEAFF.

The rearrangement joins TRBV2 to TRBJ2-3; possibly TRBD1 or TRBD2 for D (5 bases each). Germline V gene sequence: CDR1 SNHLY, CDR2 FYNNEI. The V and J ends lost 4 bases and 0 bases respectively, with 11 bases between them. This CDR3 contains 15 residues. In nucleotides, the CDR3 is TGTGCCAGCAGTGGGAGGACACGCAGCACAGATACGCAGTATTTT. The encoded protein is CASSGRTRSTDTQYF.

The CDR3 coding sequence is TGTGCCAGCAGCTTGCAGGGGACAGGGGCATACGAGCAGTACTTC. Protein: CASSLQGTGAYEQYF. The chain carries TRBV5-7 and TRBJ2-7; 10 bases line up with TRBD1. TRBV5-7 is designated an ORF whose function remains uncertain. This CDR3 spans 15 amino acids. With V trimmed by 1 base and J by 4 bases, 5 bases remained unmatched.

A note on this clone: Germline and junction disagree at one end, which may indicate a read error. Additional DNA sequences in this sample encode the identical CDR3. This chain links TRBV11-2 with TRBJ2-2, with D tentatively TRBD2 (5 bases). The CDR3 consists of 13 residues. The V gene's germline CDR1 is SGHAT and CDR2 FQNNGV. This chain's CDR3 is CASSPSSTGELFF. The CDR3 DNA is TGTGCCAGCAGCCCTTCGTCCACCGGGGAGCTATTTTTT.

This clone was seen only a few times. The CDR3 DNA follows: TGTGCCAGCAGTTTACTGCCCCAGGCGTCTGGGACCGGGGAGCTGTTTTTT. This codes for CASSLLPQASGTGELFF. V is TRBV27 and J is TRBJ2-2; D is ambiguous. CDR1 is MNHEY and CDR2 is SMNVEV in the germline V gene (reference sequence). V lost 2 bases, J lost 5 bases, and 18 bases lay in between. This CDR3 spans 17 amino acids.

The chain carries TRBV7-7 and TRBJ2-3; 10 bases match TRBD1. CDR3 size: 15 residues. V trimming: 5 bases; J trimming: 2 bases; junction bases outside the gene matches: 4. Looked up from germline, CDR1 is SSHAT and CDR2 is FNYEAQ (reference sequence). The CDR3 here is CASSPGTGVTDTQYF. For the CDR3, the DNA is TGTGCCAGCAGCCCCGGGACAGGGGTCACAGATACGCAGTATTTT.

This rearrangement joins TRBV30 to TRBJ2-7, with TRBD1 identical over 7 bases. Trimming took 1 base from V and 2 from J; bases not matched to a gene: 2. The CDR3 consists of 13 residues. CDR1 is GTSNPN and CDR2 is SVGIG in the germline V gene (reference sequence). DNA for the CDR3: TGTGCCTGGAGTGCGGGACAGACCTACGAGCAGTACTTC. Translating it yields CAWSAGQTYEQYF.

The rearrangement uses TRBV2 and TRBJ2-5; TRBD2 matches 8 bases. Trimming at V came to 4 bases and at J to 5 bases, leaving 21 bases not matched to a gene. The CDR3 covers 19 residues. Looked up from germline, CDR1 is SNHLY and CDR2 is FYNNEI. As DNA, the CDR3 is TGTGCCAGCAGTGGGACAGACCCTGCTGAGAATAGCGGGGTCGAGACCCAGTACTTC. This encodes CASSGTDPAENSGVETQYF.

This clone is a singleton in its sample. This chain connects TRBV11-2 to TRBJ2-7; D gene uncertain. Germline V gene sequence: CDR1 SGHAT, CDR2 FQNNGV. The CDR3 length is 13 residues. V was pared by 6 bases and J by 4 bases, with 13 bases between. For the CDR3, the DNA is TGTGCCAGCAGTCCAGTCGGCACGTACGAGCAGTACTTC. It translates to CASSPVGTYEQYF.

The rearrangement joins TRBV5-1 to TRBJ1-2; D is uncertain. The CDR3 covers 16 residues. V lost 0 bases, J lost 4 bases, and 16 bases lay in between. Germline V gene lookup returns CDR1 SGHRS and CDR2 YFSETQ. This CDR3 is CASSLAVAKHSYGYTF. The DNA for the CDR3 is TGCGCCAGCAGCTTGGCTGTTGCGAAACACAGCTATGGCTACACCTTC.

This sequence joins TRBV15 and TRBJ1-2; no clear D gene. CDR3 length equals 14 residues. Trimming removed 3 bases from V and 7 bases from J, with 15 bases in between. The germline V gene encodes CDR1 LNHNV and CDR2 YYDKDF (reference sequence). This chain's CDR3 is CATSSQRGWSGYTF. In nucleotides, the CDR3 is TGTGCCACCAGCAGCCAACGGGGTTGGTCTGGCTACACCTTC. Using reference TRBV15 and TRBJ1-2 for the parts outside the CDR3, the full variable domain is DAMVIQNPRYQVTQFGKPVTLSCSQTLNHNVMYWYQQKSSQAPKLLFHYYDKDFNNEADTPDNFQSRRPNTSFCFLDIRSPGLGDTAMYLCATSSQRGWSGYTFGSGTRLTVV.

The chain couples TRBV28 to TRBJ1-2; D is unresolved. From germline, CDR1 is MDHEN and CDR2 SYDVKM. V lost 6 bases and J lost 4, with 18 bases in between. CDR3 length: 15 amino acids. This chain's CDR3 is CASSAPPGRSYGYTF. The CDR3 coding sequence is TGTGCCAGCAGCGCTCCCCCGGGCAGAAGCTATGGCTACACCTTC.

The chain employs TRBV5-1 and TRBJ2-1, with D possibly being TRBD2 (6 bases). V gave up 4 bases and J gave up 7 bases, with 18 bases separating them. Germline CDR1 is SGHRS and CDR2 is YFSETQ. The CDR3 is 15 residues long. The CDR3 DNA reads as TGCGCCAGCAGCCAAAAGGGTTGGGCGGGAAATGAGCAGTTCTTC. Amino acid sequence: CASSQKGWAGNEQFF.

This clone was found many times. V and J are TRBV5-4 and TRBJ2-7; 10 bases are shared with TRBD2. The CDR3 sequence is 15 residues long. CDR1 SGHNT and CDR2 YYREEE come from the germline V gene (reference sequence). Unmatched junction bases numbered 7, after V lost 4 bases and J lost 3 bases. CDR3 in amino acids: CASSNEGLAYYEQYF. CDR3 sequence (DNA): TGTGCCAGCAGCAACGAGGGACTAGCGTACTACGAGCAGTACTTC.

The chain has TRBV28 and TRBJ1-1; no definite D call. Germline CDR1 is MDHEN and CDR2 is SYDVKM. The CDR3 contains 16 residues. The V gene lost 2 bases and the J gene lost 4 bases, with 17 bases spanning the gap. CDR3 residues: CASSLDGVSRGTEAFF. CDR3 sequence (DNA): TGTGCCAGCAGTTTAGATGGCGTAAGTAGAGGCACTGAAGCTTTCTTT.

The chain recombines TRBV6-1 with TRBJ1-1; D gene ambiguous. V lost 2 bases to trimming and J lost 0 bases, with 10 bases between them. The CDR3 sequence is 15 residues long. Germline CDR1 and CDR2: MNHNS and SASEGT. This chain's CDR3 is CASSELVGVNTEAFF. The CDR3 DNA is TGTGCCAGCAGTGAATTGGTTGGTGTGAACACTGAAGCTTTCTTT.

The rearrangement joins TRBV5-1 to TRBJ2-2; D is possibly TRBD2 (6 bases). Germline assignment: CDR1 SGHRS and CDR2 YFSETQ. There are 17 residues in the CDR3. The germline V and J ends were trimmed by 0 bases and 1 base, with 13 bases remaining between them. Written as DNA, the CDR3 is TGCGCCAGCAGCTTGGCCACGGGCGGGGTGAACACCGGGGAGCTGTTTTTT. Translated: CASSLATGGVNTGELFF.

This chain uses TRBV28 with TRBJ2-1; D unresolved. V lost 4 bases, J lost 8 bases, and 12 bases lay in between. The CDR3 runs 13 residues. Germline loops: CDR1 MDHEN, CDR2 SYDVKM. The CDR3 sequence is CASSSGSFDEQFF. The CDR3 nucleotides are TGTGCCAGCAGTTCGGGTAGTTTCGATGAGCAGTTCTTC.

V usage is TRBV27 and J usage is TRBJ2-5, with 10 nucleotides matching TRBD2. The CDR3 consists of 16 residues. CDR1 is MNHEY and CDR2 is SMNVEV in the germline V gene (reference sequence). The junction had 7 bases not matched to a gene; V was cut back by 5 bases and J by 1 base. The DNA of the CDR3 is TGTGCCAGCAGTCGGAGTAGCGGGAGGTTCCAAGAGACCCAGTACTTC. This codes for CASSRSSGRFQETQYF.

The rearrangement uses TRBV30 and TRBJ1-3; D unclear. The CDR3 consists of 13 residues. V was trimmed by 1 base and J by 3 bases, leaving 7 bases between them. Per the germline V gene, CDR1 is GTSNPN and CDR2 is SVGIG (reference sequence). CDR3 DNA sequence: TGTGCCTGGAGTGAGACCGATGGAAACACCATATATTTT. Encoded protein: CAWSETDGNTIYF.

This clone has just a few counts. This sequence joins TRBV2 and TRBJ2-7; weak D call: TRBD1 (7 bases). Germline V lookup: CDR1 SNHLY, CDR2 FYNNEI. The CDR3 extends over 16 amino acids. The ends were cut back, 4 bases at V and 0 bases at J, with 16 bases in the middle. CDR3 in amino acids: CASSVWAGGISYEQYF. The CDR3 region has the DNA TGTGCCAGCAGTGTTTGGGCAGGGGGGATCTCCTACGAGCAGTACTTC.

This clone was recorded a few times. The CDR3 nucleotides read TGTGCCAGCAGCTTCCTGGGGGAAGGTGAGCAGTTCTTC. Translating it yields CASSFLGEGEQFF. The chain couples TRBV11-2 to TRBJ2-1; D possibly matches TRBD1 or TRBD2 (5 bases each). The CDR3 runs to 13 residues. Germline CDR1 and CDR2: SGHAT and FQNNGV. V dropped 3 bases and J dropped 9 bases, with 12 bases sitting between them.

J is TRBJ1-1 and V is TRBV29-1; D is unresolved. Trimming pared 6 bases from V and 0 bases from J, leaving 8 bases between. The CDR3 is 12 amino acids. CDR1 and CDR2 from the germline V gene are SQVTM and ANQGSEA. The CDR3 DNA is TGCAGCGTGACACGGATGAACACTGAAGCTTTCTTT. Translated: CSVTRMNTEAFF.

This chain joins TRBV6-5 and TRBJ1-1; TRBD1 is a possible D gene (5 bases). The CDR3 loop spans 15 amino acids. In germline, CDR1 is MNHEY, CDR2 SVGAGI. The V end lost 8 bases, the J end lost 4 bases, and 20 bases lay between the germline ends. CDR3 nucleotide sequence: TGTGCCAGCGCGCTCCTGGGGGGTGAAGGCACTGAAGCTTTCTTT. Its protein is CASALLGGEGTEAFF.

The CDR3, as DNA: TGTGCCAGCAGCTTACTGAGGGGAGCTGAAGCTTTCTTT. Its protein is CASSLLRGAEAFF. The chain combines TRBV11-2 with TRBJ1-1; weak D call: TRBD1 (5 bases). The V end lost 2 bases, the J end lost 6 bases, and 10 bases lay between the germline ends. The CDR3 sequence is 13 residues long. The germline V gene encodes CDR1 SGHAT and CDR2 FQNNGV.

This clone was observed a single time. This chain connects TRBV14 to TRBJ2-5; no firm D call. The CDR3 is 14 residues long. Germline V gene lookup returns CDR1 SGHDN and CDR2 FVKESK. Trimming cost V 1 base and J 2 bases, with 8 bases left between them. The CDR3 loop reads CASSQVQYQETQYF. Written as DNA, the CDR3 is TGTGCCAGCAGCCAAGTTCAGTATCAAGAGACCCAGTACTTC.

DNA of the CDR3: TGTGCCAGCAGCGTAGGGGGAAAATACTGGACTAGCGGGAGCAATGAGCAGTTCTTC. It is translated as CASSVGGKYWTSGSNEQFF. The J gene is TRBJ2-1, the V gene TRBV9; TRBD2 agrees at 13 bases. Germline V gene data show CDR1 as SGDLS and CDR2 as YYNGEE. The CDR3 is made up of 19 amino acids. After removal of 0 bases from V and 6 bases from J, the junction contained 12 bases not matched to a gene.

The chain joins TRBV28 to TRBJ1-1; D not certain. V gave up 7 bases and J gave up 10 bases, with 13 bases separating them. Germline V lookup: CDR1 MDHEN, CDR2 SYDVKM. This CDR3 region has 11 residues. CDR3 sequence (DNA): TGTGCCAGCACCCTAAGAGCCCGAGCTTTCTTT. Translated, it gives CASTLRARAFF.

This clone was found once. The V and J genes are TRBV14 and TRBJ2-5, with a weak D call TRBD1 (6 bases). The germline V gene encodes CDR1 SGHDN and CDR2 FVKESK. V gave up 1 base and J gave up 7 bases, with 13 bases separating them. This CDR3 has 14 amino acids. The CDR3 DNA follows: TGTGCCAGCAGCCAAGGGACAGTGGGTAGGACCCAGTACTTC. Its protein product is CASSQGTVGRTQYF.